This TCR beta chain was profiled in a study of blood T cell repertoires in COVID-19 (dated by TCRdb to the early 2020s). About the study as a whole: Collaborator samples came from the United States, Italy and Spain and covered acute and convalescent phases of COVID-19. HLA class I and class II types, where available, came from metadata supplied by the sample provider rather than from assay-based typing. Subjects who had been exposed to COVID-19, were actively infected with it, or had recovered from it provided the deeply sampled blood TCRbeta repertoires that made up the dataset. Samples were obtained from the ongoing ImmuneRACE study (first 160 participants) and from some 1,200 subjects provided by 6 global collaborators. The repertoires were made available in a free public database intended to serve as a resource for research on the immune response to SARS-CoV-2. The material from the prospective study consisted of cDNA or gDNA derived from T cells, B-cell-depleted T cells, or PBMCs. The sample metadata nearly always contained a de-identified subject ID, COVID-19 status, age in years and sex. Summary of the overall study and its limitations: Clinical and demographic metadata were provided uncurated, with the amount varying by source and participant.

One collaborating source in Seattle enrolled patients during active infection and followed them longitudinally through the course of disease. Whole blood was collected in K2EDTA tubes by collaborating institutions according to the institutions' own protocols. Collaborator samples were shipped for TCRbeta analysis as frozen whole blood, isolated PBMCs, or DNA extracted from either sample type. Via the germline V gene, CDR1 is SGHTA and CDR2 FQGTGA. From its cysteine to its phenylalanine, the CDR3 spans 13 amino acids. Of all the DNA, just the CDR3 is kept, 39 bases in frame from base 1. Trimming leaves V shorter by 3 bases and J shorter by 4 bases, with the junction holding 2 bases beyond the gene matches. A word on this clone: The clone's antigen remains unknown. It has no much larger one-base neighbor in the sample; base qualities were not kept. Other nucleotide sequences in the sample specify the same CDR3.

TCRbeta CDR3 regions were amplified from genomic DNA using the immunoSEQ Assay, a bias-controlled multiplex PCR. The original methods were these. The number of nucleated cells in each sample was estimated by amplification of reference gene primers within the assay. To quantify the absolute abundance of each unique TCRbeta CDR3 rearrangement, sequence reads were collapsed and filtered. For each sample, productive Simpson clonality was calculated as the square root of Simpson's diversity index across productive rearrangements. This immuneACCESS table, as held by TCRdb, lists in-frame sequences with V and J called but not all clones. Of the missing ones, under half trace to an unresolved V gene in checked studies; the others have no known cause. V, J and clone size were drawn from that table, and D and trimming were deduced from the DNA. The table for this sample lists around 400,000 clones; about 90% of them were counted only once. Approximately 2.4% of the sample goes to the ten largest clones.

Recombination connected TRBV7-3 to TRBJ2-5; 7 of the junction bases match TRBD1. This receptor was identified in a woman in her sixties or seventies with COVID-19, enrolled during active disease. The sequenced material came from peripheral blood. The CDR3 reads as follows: CASSFAGGETQYF. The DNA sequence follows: TGTGCCAGCAGCTTCGCAGGGGGAGAGACCCAGTACTTC. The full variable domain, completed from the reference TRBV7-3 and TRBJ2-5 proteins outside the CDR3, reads GAGVSQTPSNKVTEKGKYVELRCDPISGHTALYWYRQSLGQGPEFLIYFQGTGAADDSGLPNDRFFAVRPEGSVSTLKIQRTERGDSAVYLCASSFAGGETQYFGPGTRLLVL.